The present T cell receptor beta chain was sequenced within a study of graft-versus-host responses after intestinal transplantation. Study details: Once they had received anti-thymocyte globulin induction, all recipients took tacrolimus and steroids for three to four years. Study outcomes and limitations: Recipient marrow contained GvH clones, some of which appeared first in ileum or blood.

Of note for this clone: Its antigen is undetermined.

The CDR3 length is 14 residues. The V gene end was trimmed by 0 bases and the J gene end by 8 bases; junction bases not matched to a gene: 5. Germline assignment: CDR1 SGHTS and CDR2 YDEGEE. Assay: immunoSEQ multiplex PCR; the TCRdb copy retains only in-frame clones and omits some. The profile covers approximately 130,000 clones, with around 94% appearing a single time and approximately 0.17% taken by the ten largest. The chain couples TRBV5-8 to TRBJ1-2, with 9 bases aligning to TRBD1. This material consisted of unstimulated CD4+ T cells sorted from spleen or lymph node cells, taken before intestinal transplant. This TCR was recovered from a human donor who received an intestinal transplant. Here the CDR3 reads CASSLGQGGFGYTF. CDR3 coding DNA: TGTGCCAGCAGCTTGGGACAGGGGGGATTCGGCTACACCTTC. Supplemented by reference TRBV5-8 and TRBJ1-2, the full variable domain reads EAGVTQSPTHLIKTRGQQATLRCSPISGHTSVYWYQQALGLGLQFLLWYDEGEERNRGNFPPRFSGRQFPNYSSELNVNALELEDSALYLCASSLGQGGFGYTFGSGTRLTVV.